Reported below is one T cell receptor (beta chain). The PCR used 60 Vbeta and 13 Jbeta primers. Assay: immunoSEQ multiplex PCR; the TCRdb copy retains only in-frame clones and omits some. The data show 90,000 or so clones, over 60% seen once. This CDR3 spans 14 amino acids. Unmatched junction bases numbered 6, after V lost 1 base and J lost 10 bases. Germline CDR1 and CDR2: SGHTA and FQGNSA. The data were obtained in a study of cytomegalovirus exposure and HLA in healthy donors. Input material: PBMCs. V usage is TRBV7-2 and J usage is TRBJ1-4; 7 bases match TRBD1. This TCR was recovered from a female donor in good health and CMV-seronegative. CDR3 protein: CASSLGQGQGKLFF. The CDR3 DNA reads TGTGCCAGCAGCTTAGGACAGGGTCAGGGAAAACTGTTTTTT.